The 24 T cell receptor beta chains below were found in one sample sequenced in a study of shared clonotypes between healthy human individuals. CD45RO-negative, CCR7-positively selected cells formed the naive CD8 fraction, excluding terminally differentiated effector memory CD45RA+ cells. Assay used: immunoSEQ multiplex PCR; TCRdb lists only in-frame clones, some missing. The top ten hold around 1% of the sample, which has around 2,100,000 clones, 85% to 95% seen once. Source material: naive CD8+ T cells sorted from blood. These receptor sequences come from a man aged 18-30 years in good health.

A word on this clone: Other DNA sequences within the sample encode an identical CDR3. The chain recombines TRBV7-2 with TRBJ2-3; D not resolved. The CDR3 is made up of 12 amino acids. The V end was cut by 3 bases, the J end by 4 bases, with 5 bases between. Germline CDR1 and CDR2: SGHTA and FQGNSA. In DNA form, the CDR3 reads TGTGCCAGCAGCTTGTACTCAGATACGCAGTATTTT. Encoded protein: CASSLYSDTQYF. Full variable domain (outside the CDR3, taken from reference TRBV7-2 and TRBJ2-3): GAGVSQSPSNKVTEKGKDVELRCDPISGHTALYWYRQSLGQGLEFLIYFQGNSAPDKSGLPSDRFSAERTGGSVSTLTIQRTQQEDSAVYLCASSLYSDTQYFGPGTRLTVL.

This chain uses TRBV2 with TRBJ2-5; 8 bases align to TRBD2. Germline V CDR1 and CDR2: SNHLY, FYNNEI. The J segment lost 6 bases and the V segment lost 4 bases, leaving 4 bases of the junction unmatched. The CDR3 is 13 residues long. In DNA, the CDR3 is TGTGCCAGCAGTGGAGGACTAGCTCAGACCCAGTACTTC. Protein: CASSGGLAQTQYF.

On this clone: A much larger clone lies a single base off, so this may be a read error. Other nucleotide sequences from this sample produce the same CDR3. The CDR3, as DNA: TGTGCCAGCAGCTTAGGGGGATACGAGCAGTACTTC. Translation: CASSLGGYEQYF. The chain couples TRBV13 to TRBJ2-7; D remains unclear. Trimming removed 0 bases at V and 4 bases at J, with 4 bases between. Germline V CDR1 and CDR2: PRHDT, FYEKMQ (reference sequence). The CDR3 has 12 residues.

A word on this clone: The same CDR3 is also encoded by other DNA sequences in this sample. V and J are TRBV28 and TRBJ2-2; D call uncertain. Germline CDR1 reads MDHEN; CDR2 reads SYDVKM. V lost 3 bases and J 4 bases, leaving 9 bases between the germline ends. The CDR3 covers 14 residues. The CDR3 region is CASSFRLVTGELFF. The CDR3 DNA is TGTGCCAGCAGTTTTCGTCTAGTCACCGGGGAGCTGTTTTTT.

This chain joins TRBV5-8 and TRBJ2-2; 9 bases agree with TRBD2. Germline V gene lookup returns CDR1 SGHTS and CDR2 YDEGEE. This CDR3 has 15 residues. V trimming: 4 bases; J trimming: 3 bases; junction bases outside the gene matches: 4. CDR3 coding DNA: TGTGCCAGCAGCGCCGGGACTAGCTACACCGGGGAGCTGTTTTTT. It is translated as CASSAGTSYTGELFF.

The chain joins TRBV30 to TRBJ1-5; TRBD1 agrees at 10 bases. Germline values: CDR1 GTSNPN, CDR2 SVGIG (reference sequence). The CDR3 totals 15 residues. V lost 3 bases and J lost 5; bases outside the gene matches: 7. The CDR3 loop is CAWSDGQGGYQPQHF. For the CDR3, the DNA is TGTGCCTGGAGCGACGGACAGGGGGGGTATCAGCCCCAGCATTTT.

The chain couples TRBV6-1 to TRBJ1-5, with D uncertain. The CDR3 spans 14 residues. CDR1 and CDR2 (germline): MNHNS, SASEGT. V was pared by 6 bases and J by 4 bases, with 13 bases between. As DNA, the CDR3 is TGTGCCAGCAGGGACCCACCCCCGAATCAGCCCCAGCATTTT. Encoded protein: CASRDPPPNQPQHF.

The CDR3, as DNA: TGTGCCAGCAGTGAAGCGCTCTCCAGGGCCCTATATTACAATGAGCAGTTCTTC. This gives the protein CASSEALSRALYYNEQFF. The chain couples TRBV2 to TRBJ2-1; tentative D call: TRBD1 (5 bases). Germline V CDR1 and CDR2: SNHLY, FYNNEI. The CDR3 is 18 residues long. V lost 0 bases and J 4 bases, leaving 19 bases between the germline ends.

The gene calls are TRBV30 and TRBJ2-7; 9 bases are shared with TRBD2. CDR3 length: 14 residues. Germline V CDR1 and CDR2: GTSNPN, SVGIG (reference sequence). Losses at the gene ends were 1 base for V and 2 bases for J; bases not matched to a gene: 3. CDR3: CAWSGASGTYEQYF. DNA of the CDR3: TGTGCCTGGAGTGGGGCTAGCGGGACCTACGAGCAGTACTTC.

This chain uses TRBV14 with TRBJ2-7; no firm D call. CDR1 is SGHDN and CDR2 is FVKESK in the germline V gene. Trimming took 1 base from V and 4 from J, leaving 11 bases between them. The CDR3 has 14 amino acids. The CDR3 sequence is CASSQGTGLYEQYF. For the CDR3, the DNA is TGTGCCAGCAGCCAAGGCACGGGCCTTTACGAGCAGTACTTC.

As DNA, the CDR3 is TGTGCCAGCAGCTTTACAGGGGGGACCTACAATGAGCAGTTCTTC. This sequence encodes CASSFTGGTYNEQFF. This rearrangement joins TRBV7-8 to TRBJ2-1; 8 nucleotides agree with TRBD1. The CDR3 spans 15 residues. V dropped 3 bases and J dropped 2; count of bases not matched to a gene: 3. The germline V gene has CDR1 SGHVS and CDR2 FQNEAQ.

This rearrangement joins TRBV7-9 to TRBJ2-3; D gene ambiguous. The CDR3 has 13 amino acids. Trimming shortened V by 4 bases and J by 0 bases, and 5 bases separated the two germline ends. From germline, CDR1 is SEHNR and CDR2 FQNEAQ (reference sequence). The CDR3 loop is CASSWFSTDTQYF. DNA for the CDR3: TGTGCCAGCAGCTGGTTTAGCACAGATACGCAGTATTTT.

V usage is TRBV13 and J usage is TRBJ2-7; D perhaps matches TRBD1 (7 bases). The CDR3 loop spans 14 amino acids. From germline, CDR1 is PRHDT and CDR2 FYEKMQ (reference sequence). V lost 5 bases to trimming and J lost 2 bases, with 13 bases between them. The chain's CDR3 is CASSPTGRTYEQYF. The CDR3 DNA reads as TGTGCCAGCAGCCCGACAGGGAGGACCTACGAGCAGTACTTC.

Concerning this clone itself: The same CDR3 is also encoded by other DNA sequences in this sample. The chain couples TRBV7-9 to TRBJ1-2; 9 bases line up with TRBD1. Germline V CDR1 and CDR2: SEHNR, FQNEAQ (reference sequence). Losses at the gene ends were 3 bases for V and 6 bases for J; bases not matched to a gene: 2. The CDR3 runs 13 residues. CDR3 DNA: TGTGCCAGCAGCTTGGGACAGGGTAATGGCTACACCTTC. Amino acid sequence: CASSLGQGNGYTF.

This sequence joins TRBV20-1 and TRBJ1-1; D gene uncertain. CDR3 length: 11 amino acids. V was trimmed by 6 bases and J by 3 bases, leaving 8 bases between them. CDR1 is DFQATT, CDR2 SNEGSKA, per germline (reference sequence). In nucleotides, the CDR3 is TGCAGTGCCAAAATTGACACTGAAGCTTTCTTT. Amino acids: CSAKIDTEAFF.

The V and J genes are TRBV10-2 and TRBJ2-7; weak D call: TRBD1 (5 bases). V was clipped by 5 bases and J by 2 bases, with 10 bases between them. CDR1 WSHSY and CDR2 SAAADI come from the germline V gene. The CDR3 has 13 amino acids. The CDR3 bases are TGCGCCAGCAGTTACGACAGAACCTACGAGCAGTACTTC. It encodes CASSYDRTYEQYF.

V and J are TRBV9 and TRBJ1-1, with D maybe TRBD1 (5 bases). Deletions cut 5 bases from V and 5 bases from J, with 19 bases between. This CDR3 is built from 15 residues. Germline-derived CDR1 and CDR2 are SGDLS and YYNGEE. For the CDR3, the DNA is TGTGCCAGCAGTCCTTTTTCCCAGGGAGGAACTGAAGCTTTCTTT. Encoded protein: CASSPFSQGGTEAFF. The full variable domain, its missing parts supplied by reference TRBV9 and TRBJ1-1, is DSGVTQTPKHLITATGQRVTLRCSPRSGDLSVYWYQQSLDQGLQFLIQYYNGEERAKGNILERFSAQQFPDLHSELNLSSLELGDSALYFCASSPFSQGGTEAFFGQGTRLTVV.

As DNA, the CDR3 is TGTGCCAGCAGATTTCCTCTAAATGACGAGCAGTACTTC. Translated: CASRFPLNDEQYF. The chain couples TRBV6-1 to TRBJ2-7; D remains unclear. V was shortened by 6 bases and J by 5 bases, with 14 bases between the two germline ends. This CDR3 spans 13 amino acids. The germline CDR1 and CDR2 sequences are MNHNS and SASEGT.

V is TRBV2 and J is TRBJ1-1; D is possibly TRBD1 (6 bases). The germline V and J ends were trimmed by 6 bases and 4 bases, with 15 bases remaining between them. The length of the CDR3 is 14 residues. The germline V gene has CDR1 SNHLY and CDR2 FYNNEI. CDR3 coding DNA: TGTGCCAGCAGCAAAGGGGGGCGAGGCACTGAAGCTTTCTTT. Amino acid sequence: CASSKGGRGTEAFF.

The chain combines TRBV4-3 with TRBJ2-1; the D is unclear. Trimming cost V 3 bases and J 3 bases, with 15 bases left between them. The CDR3 sequence is 16 residues long. Germline lookup yields CDR1 LGHNA and CDR2 YSLEER. CDR3: CASSQDDSVRYNEQFF. The CDR3 DNA reads TGCGCCAGCAGCCAGGACGACTCGGTCCGCTACAATGAGCAGTTCTTC.

This clone was observed a single time. The gene calls are TRBV19 and TRBJ2-3, with 11 bases aligning to TRBD2. The CDR3 covers 18 residues. Trimming at V came to 3 bases and at J to 0 bases, leaving 8 bases not matched to a gene. Germline loops: CDR1 LNHDA, CDR2 SQIVND (reference sequence). CDR3 protein: CASSIYGLAGGSTDTQYF. In nucleotides, the CDR3 is TGTGCCAGTAGTATCTACGGACTAGCGGGCGGGAGCACAGATACGCAGTATTTT.

The chain combines TRBV30 with TRBJ2-5; D is tentatively TRBD1 or TRBD2 (6 bases each). Per germline, CDR1 GTSNPN and CDR2 SVGIG (reference sequence). Trimming stripped 4 bases from V and 0 bases from J, with 18 bases between. The CDR3 has 16 amino acids. The CDR3 sequence is CAWTPWSGAYQETQYF. CDR3 DNA sequence: TGTGCCTGGACCCCGTGGTCGGGGGCGTACCAAGAGACCCAGTACTTC.

This clone was recorded once. The V call is TRBV7-9, the J call TRBJ2-7, with TRBD1 matching 9 bases. CDR1 and CDR2 (germline): SEHNR, FQNEAQ (reference sequence). The J segment lost 2 bases and the V segment lost 2 bases, leaving 7 bases of the junction unmatched. This CDR3 has 16 amino acids. CDR3 nucleotides: TGTGCCAGCAGCTTACCCCAGGGACAGGGTACCTACGAGCAGTACTTC. Encoded protein: CASSLPQGQGTYEQYF.

The chain is built from TRBV5-1 and TRBJ1-6, with TRBD1 matching 10 bases. Germline V gene data show CDR1 as SGHRS and CDR2 as YFSETQ. The CDR3 contains 21 residues. The junction had 19 bases not matched to a gene; V was cut back by 0 bases and J by 7 bases. The CDR3 is CASSLAQPGTGDGKINSPLHF. CDR3 DNA: TGCGCCAGCAGCTTGGCACAACCTGGGACAGGGGATGGAAAAATAAATTCACCCCTCCACTTT.